This T cell receptor (beta chain) originates from a study of brain T cells in children with intractable seizures. Study findings and constraints: HCMV serostatus was not known, and viral specificity came from CDR3 similarity only.

Notes on this clone: Its antigen is currently unknown.

Assay: immunoSEQ multiplex PCR; the TCRdb copy retains only in-frame clones and omits some. The sample yields around 41,000 clones, 80% to 95% seen once. Losses at the gene ends were 6 bases for V and 6 bases for J; bases not matched to a gene: 16. CDR3 size: 17 residues. This rearrangement joins TRBV6-7 to TRBJ2-2; TRBD1 agrees at 7 bases. TRBV6-7 is recorded as an ORF, its role being uncertain. The receptor was isolated from a girl aged 2 to 9 with tuberous sclerosis and intractable seizures. Sequences were derived from peripheral blood, sampled at surgery. This CDR3 is CASRVICRGQVSGELFF. As DNA, the CDR3 is TGTGCCAGCAGAGTTATTTGTAGGGGGCAGGTGTCCGGGGAGCTGTTTTTT.